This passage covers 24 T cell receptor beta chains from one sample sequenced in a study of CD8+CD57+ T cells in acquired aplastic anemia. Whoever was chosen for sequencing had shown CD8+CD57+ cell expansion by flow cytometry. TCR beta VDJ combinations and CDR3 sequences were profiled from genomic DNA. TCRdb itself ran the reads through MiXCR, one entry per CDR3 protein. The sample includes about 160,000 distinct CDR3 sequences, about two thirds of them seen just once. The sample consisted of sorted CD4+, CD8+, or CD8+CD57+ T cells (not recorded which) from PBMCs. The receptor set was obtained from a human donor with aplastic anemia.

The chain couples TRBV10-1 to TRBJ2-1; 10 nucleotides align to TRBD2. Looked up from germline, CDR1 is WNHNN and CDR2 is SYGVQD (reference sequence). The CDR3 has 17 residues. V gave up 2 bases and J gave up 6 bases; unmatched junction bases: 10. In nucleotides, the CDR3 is TGCGCCAGCAGTGAGAGGAGGTCGGCTAGCGGGAGCAATGAGCAGTTCTTC. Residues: CASSERRSASGSNEQFF.

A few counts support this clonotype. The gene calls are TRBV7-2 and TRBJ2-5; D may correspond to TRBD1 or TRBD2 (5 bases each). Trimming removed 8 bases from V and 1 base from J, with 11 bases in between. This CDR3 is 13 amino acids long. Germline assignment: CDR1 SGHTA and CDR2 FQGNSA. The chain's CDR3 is CASGQGVQETQYF. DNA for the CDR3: TGTGCCAGCGGCCAGGGAGTCCAAGAGACCCAGTACTTC.

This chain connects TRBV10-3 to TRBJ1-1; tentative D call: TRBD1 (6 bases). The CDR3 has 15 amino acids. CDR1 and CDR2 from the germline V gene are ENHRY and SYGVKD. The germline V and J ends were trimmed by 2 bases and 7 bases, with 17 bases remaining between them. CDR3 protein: CAISERPPGGIEAFF. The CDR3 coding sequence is TGTGCCATCAGTGAGAGGCCTCCGGGGGGCATTGAAGCTTTCTTT.

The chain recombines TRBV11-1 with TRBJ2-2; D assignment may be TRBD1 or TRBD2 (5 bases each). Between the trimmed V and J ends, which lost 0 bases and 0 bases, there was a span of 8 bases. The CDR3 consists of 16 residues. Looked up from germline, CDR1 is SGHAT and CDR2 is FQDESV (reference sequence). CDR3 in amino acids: CASSLAGGTNTGELFF. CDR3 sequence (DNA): TGTGCCAGCAGCTTAGCTGGGGGAACGAACACCGGGGAGCTGTTTTTT.

The CDR3 nucleotides read TGTGCCAGCAGCTTAGGGCTAGCGGGTTACGAGCAGTATTTT. This translates into CASSLGLAGYEQYF. The V and J genes are TRBV11-3 and TRBJ2-7; 8 nucleotides agree with TRBD2. TRBJ2-3 matches the DNA end more closely, so the J call is doubtful. This CDR3 is 14 amino acids long. Germline CDR1 and CDR2: SGHNT and YENEEA.

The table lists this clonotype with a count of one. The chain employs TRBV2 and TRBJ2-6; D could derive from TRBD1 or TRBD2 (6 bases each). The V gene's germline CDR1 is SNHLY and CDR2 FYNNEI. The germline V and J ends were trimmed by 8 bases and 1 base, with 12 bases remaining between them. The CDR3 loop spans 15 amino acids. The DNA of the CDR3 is TGTGCCAGCTCGCGGGACACGTCTGGGGCCAACGTCCTGACTTTC. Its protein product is CASSRDTSGANVLTF. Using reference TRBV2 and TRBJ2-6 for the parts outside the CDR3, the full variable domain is EPEVTQTPSHQVTQMGQEVILRCVPISNHLYFYWYRQILGQKVEFLVSFYNNEISEKSEIFDDQFSVERPDGSNFTLKIRSTKLEDSAMYFCASSRDTSGANVLTFGAGSRLTVL.

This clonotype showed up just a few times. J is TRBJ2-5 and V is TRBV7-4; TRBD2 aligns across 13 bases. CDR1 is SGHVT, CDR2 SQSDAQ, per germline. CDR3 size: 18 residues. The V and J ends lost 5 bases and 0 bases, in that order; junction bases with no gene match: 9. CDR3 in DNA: TGTGCCAGCAGCCAGGGACTAGCGGGGAATTGGTACCAAGAGACCCAGTACTTC. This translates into CASSQGLAGNWYQETQYF.

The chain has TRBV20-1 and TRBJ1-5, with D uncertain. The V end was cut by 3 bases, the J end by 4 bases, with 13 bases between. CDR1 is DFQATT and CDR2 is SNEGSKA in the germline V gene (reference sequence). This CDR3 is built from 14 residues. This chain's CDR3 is CSASVSPTNQPQHF. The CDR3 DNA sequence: TGCAGTGCTAGCGTCAGCCCGACGAATCAGCCCCAGCATTTT.

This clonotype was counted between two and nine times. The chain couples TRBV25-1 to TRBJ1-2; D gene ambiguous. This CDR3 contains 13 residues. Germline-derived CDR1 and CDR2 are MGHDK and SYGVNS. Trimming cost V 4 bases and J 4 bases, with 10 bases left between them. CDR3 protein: CASSVGSVYGYTF. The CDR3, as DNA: TGTGCCAGCAGTGTTGGGTCCGTCTATGGCTACACCTTC.

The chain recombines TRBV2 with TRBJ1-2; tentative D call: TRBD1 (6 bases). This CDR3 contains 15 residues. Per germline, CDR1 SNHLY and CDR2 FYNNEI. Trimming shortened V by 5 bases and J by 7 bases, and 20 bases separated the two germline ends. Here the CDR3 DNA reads TGTGCCAGCAGTCTTCAAGAAGGGGGGGCTGGTGGCTACACCTTC. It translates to CASSLQEGGAGGYTF.

The CDR3 DNA sequence: TGCAGCGTTAACGTAGGACCCTACGAGCAGTACTTC. The encoded protein is CSVNVGPYEQYF. The gene calls are TRBV29-1 and TRBJ2-7; D remains unclear. Between the trimmed V and J ends, which lost 5 bases and 2 bases, there was a span of 10 bases. Germline V CDR1 and CDR2: SQVTM, ANQGSEA. This CDR3 has 12 amino acids.

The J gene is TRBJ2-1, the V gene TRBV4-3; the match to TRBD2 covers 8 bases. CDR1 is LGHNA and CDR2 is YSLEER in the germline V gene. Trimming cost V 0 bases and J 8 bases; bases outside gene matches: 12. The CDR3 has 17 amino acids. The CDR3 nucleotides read TGCGCCAGCAGCCAAGAGGTGACTAGCGACGCTAGGGATGAGCAGTTCTTC. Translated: CASSQEVTSDARDEQFF.

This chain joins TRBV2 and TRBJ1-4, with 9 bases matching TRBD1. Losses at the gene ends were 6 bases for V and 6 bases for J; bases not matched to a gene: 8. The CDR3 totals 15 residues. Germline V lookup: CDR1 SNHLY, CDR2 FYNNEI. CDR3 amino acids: CASSPNRGRYEKLFF. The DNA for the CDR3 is TGTGCCAGCAGCCCGAACAGGGGGCGGTATGAAAAACTGTTTTTT. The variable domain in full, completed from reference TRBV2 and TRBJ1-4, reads EPEVTQTPSHQVTQMGQEVILRCVPISNHLYFYWYRQILGQKVEFLVSFYNNEISEKSEIFDDQFSVERPDGSNFTLKIRSTKLEDSAMYFCASSPNRGRYEKLFFGSGTQLSVL.

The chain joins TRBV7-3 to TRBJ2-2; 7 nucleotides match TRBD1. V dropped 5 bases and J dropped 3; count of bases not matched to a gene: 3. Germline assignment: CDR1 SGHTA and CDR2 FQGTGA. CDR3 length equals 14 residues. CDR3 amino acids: CASSQGGDTGELFF. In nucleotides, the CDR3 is TGTGCCAGCAGCCAAGGGGGCGACACCGGGGAGCTGTTTTTT.

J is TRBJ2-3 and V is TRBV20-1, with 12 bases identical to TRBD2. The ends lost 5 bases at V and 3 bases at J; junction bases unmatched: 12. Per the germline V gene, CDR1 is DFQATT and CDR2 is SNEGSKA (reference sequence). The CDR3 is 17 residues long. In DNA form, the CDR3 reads TGCAGTGCTGCTTGGGCTAGCGGGGGGGTAAGGACAGATACGCAGTATTTT. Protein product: CSAAWASGGVRTDTQYF.

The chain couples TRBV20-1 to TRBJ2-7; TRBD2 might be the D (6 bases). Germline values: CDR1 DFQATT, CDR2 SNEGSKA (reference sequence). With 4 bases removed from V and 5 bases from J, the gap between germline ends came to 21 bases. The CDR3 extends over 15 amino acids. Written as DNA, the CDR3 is TGCAGTGCTACAAACGGCGGGGACCCCTCGGACGAGCAGTACTTC. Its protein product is CSATNGGDPSDEQYF.

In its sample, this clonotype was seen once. This CDR3 reads CASSTRQGSNSPLHF. The CDR3 bases are TGTGCCAGCAGCACACGACAGGGATCGAATTCACCCCTCCACTTT. The chain couples TRBV9 to TRBJ1-6; 7 bases align to TRBD1. The ends lost 4 bases at V and 7 bases at J; junction bases unmatched: 8. This CDR3 region has 15 residues. CDR1 and CDR2 (germline): SGDLS, YYNGEE.

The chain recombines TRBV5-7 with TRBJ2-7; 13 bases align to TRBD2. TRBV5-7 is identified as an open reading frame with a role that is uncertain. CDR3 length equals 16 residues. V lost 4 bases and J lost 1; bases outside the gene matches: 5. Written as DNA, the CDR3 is TGTGCCAGCAGCGTACCGGGACTAGCGGGATCCTACGAGCAGTACTTC. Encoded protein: CASSVPGLAGSYEQYF.

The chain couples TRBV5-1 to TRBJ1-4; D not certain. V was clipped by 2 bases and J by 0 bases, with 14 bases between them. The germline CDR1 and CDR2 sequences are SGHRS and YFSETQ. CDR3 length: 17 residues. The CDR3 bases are TGCGCCAGCAGCTTCTCGGCAAGTTCCACAACTAATGAAAAACTGTTTTTT. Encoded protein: CASSFSASSTTNEKLFF. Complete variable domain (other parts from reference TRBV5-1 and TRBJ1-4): KAGVTQTPRYLIKTRGQQVTLSCSPISGHRSVSWYQQTPGQGLQFLFEYFSETQRNKGNFPGRFSGRQFSNSRSEMNVSTLELGDSALYLCASSFSASSTTNEKLFFGSGTQLSVL.

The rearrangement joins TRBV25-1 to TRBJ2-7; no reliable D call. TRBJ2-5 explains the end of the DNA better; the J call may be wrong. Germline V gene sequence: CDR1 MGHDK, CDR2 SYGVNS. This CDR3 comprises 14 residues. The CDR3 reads CASIPKWGRETQYF. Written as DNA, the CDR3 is TGTGCCAGCATCCCTAAATGGGGAAGAGAGACCCAGTACTTC.

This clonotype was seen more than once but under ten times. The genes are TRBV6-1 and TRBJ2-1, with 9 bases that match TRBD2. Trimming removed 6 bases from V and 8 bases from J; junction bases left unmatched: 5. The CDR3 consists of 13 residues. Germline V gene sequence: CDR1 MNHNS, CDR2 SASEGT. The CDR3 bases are TGTGCCAGCAGAGGACTAGCGTCCGATGAGCAGTTCTTC. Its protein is CASRGLASDEQFF.

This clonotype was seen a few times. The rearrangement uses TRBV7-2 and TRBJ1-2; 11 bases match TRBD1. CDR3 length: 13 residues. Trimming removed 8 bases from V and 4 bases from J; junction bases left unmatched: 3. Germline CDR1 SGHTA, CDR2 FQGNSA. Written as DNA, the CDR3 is TGTGCCAGCCGCGGACAGGGGGCCTATGGCTACACCTTC. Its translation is CASRGQGAYGYTF.

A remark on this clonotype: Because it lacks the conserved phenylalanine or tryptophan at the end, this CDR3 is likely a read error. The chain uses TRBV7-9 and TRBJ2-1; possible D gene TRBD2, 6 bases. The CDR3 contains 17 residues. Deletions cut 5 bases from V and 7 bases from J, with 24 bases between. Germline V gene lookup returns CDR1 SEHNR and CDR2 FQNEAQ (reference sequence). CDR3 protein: CASSPRGAGKIWNEQFS. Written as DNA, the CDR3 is TGTGCCAGCAGCCCGCGTGGAGCGGGCAAAATATGGAATGAGCAGTTCTCC.

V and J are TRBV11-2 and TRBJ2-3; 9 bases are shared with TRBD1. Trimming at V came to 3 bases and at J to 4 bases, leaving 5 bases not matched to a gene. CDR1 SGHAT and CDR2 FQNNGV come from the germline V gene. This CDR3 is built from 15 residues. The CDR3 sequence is CASSFNRGQADTQYF. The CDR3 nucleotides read TGTGCCAGCAGCTTCAACAGGGGGCAAGCAGATACGCAGTATTTT.